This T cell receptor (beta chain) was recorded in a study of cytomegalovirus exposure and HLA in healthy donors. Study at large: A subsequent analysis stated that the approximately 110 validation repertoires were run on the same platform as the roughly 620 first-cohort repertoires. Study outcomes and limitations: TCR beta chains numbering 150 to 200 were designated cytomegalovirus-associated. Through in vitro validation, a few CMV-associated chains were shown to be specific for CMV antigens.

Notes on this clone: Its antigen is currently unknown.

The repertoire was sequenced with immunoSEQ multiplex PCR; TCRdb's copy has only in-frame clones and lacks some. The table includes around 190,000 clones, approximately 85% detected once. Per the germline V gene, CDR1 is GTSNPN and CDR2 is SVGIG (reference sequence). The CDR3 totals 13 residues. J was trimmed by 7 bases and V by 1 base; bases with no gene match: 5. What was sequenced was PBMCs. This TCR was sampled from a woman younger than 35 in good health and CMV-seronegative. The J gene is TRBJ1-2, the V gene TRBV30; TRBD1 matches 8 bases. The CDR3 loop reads CAWSETGAGGYTF. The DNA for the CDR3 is TGTGCCTGGAGTGAGACAGGGGCGGGTGGCTACACCTTC.